This T cell receptor (beta chain) stems from a study of blood T cell repertoires in COVID-19. Study-wide background: From the United States, Italy and Spain came samples of acute and convalescent COVID-19.

The data were produced by immunoSEQ multiplex PCR, yet TCRdb's version contains in-frame clones alone and is incomplete. This table holds 100,000 to 110,000 clones, approximately 80% found once. The clonotype comes from a man in his forties or fifties with active or convalescent COVID-19. Source material: peripheral blood.

The CDR3 sequence is CASRPQPGTGSYEQYF. As DNA, the CDR3 is TGTGCCAGCAGGCCCCAACCCGGGACAGGATCCTACGAGCAGTACTTC. This chain joins TRBV6-6 and TRBJ2-7; 8 bases are shared with TRBD1. This CDR3 is 16 amino acids long. V lost 6 bases and J lost 1; bases outside the gene matches: 11. Germline CDR1 is MNHNY and CDR2 is SVGAGI (reference sequence).